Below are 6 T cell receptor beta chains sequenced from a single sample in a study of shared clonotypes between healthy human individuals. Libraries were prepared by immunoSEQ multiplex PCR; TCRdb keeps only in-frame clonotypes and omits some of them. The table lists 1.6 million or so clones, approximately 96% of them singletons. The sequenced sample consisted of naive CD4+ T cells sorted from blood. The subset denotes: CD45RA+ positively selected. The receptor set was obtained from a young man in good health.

Written as DNA, the CDR3 is TGCGCCAGCAGCGACTACCGATTAGGAGGCGAGCAGTACTTC. This translates into CASSDYRLGGEQYF. J is TRBJ2-7 and V is TRBV10-1; D might be TRBD2 (5 bases). CDR3 length: 14 residues. V dropped 6 bases and J dropped 6 bases, with 18 bases sitting between them. From germline, CDR1 is WNHNN and CDR2 SYGVQD (reference sequence).

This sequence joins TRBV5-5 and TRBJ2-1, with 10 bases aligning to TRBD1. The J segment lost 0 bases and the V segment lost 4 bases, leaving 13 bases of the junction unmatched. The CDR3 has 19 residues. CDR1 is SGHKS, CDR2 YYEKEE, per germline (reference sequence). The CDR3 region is CASSPRGQGVGSSYNEQFF. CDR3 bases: TGTGCCAGCAGCCCCCGAGGACAGGGGGTCGGCAGCTCCTACAATGAGCAGTTCTTC.

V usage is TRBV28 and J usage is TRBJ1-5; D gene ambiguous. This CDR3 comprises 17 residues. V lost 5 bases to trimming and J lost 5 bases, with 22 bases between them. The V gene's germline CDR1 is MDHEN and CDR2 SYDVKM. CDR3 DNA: TGTGCCAGCAGTACACCAGGATCGGCATCCTTTCATCAGCCCCAGCATTTT. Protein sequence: CASSTPGSASFHQPQHF.

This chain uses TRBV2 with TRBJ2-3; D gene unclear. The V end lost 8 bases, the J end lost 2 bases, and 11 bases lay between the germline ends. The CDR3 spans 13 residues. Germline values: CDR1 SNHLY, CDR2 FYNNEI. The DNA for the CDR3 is TGTGCCAGCTGCAGAACCGCCACAGATACGCAGTATTTT. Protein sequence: CASCRTATDTQYF.

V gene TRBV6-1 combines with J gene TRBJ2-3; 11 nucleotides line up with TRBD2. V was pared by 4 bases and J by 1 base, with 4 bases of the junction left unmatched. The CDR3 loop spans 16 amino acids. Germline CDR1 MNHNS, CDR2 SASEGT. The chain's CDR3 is CASSATSGVGTDTQYF. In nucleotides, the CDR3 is TGTGCCAGCAGTGCGACTAGCGGGGTGGGCACAGATACGCAGTATTTT.

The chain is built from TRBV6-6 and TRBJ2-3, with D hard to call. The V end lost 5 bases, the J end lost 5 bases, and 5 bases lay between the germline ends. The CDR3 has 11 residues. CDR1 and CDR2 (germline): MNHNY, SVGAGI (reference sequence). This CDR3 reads CASSRQDTQYF. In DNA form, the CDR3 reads TGTGCCAGCAGTCGACAAGATACGCAGTATTTT.